A single sample gave rise to the 7 T cell receptor beta chains below, sequenced in a study of shared clonotypes between healthy human individuals. Naive CD8 isolation took CD45RO-negative cells positively selected for CCR7 and excluded terminally differentiated effector memory CD45RA+ cells. Repertoires were generated with immunoSEQ multiplex PCR, while TCRdb's copy carries only in-frame clones and drops some. The sample contains over 2 million clones, roughly 95% of which appear only once. The sample consisted of naive CD8+ T cells sorted from blood. Source of these receptors: a man aged 18 to 30 in good health.

On this clone: The sample has other DNA sequences that encode this CDR3 too. The rearrangement uses TRBV5-4 and TRBJ1-3, with D unclear. V was pared by 2 bases and J by 4 bases, with 4 bases between. This CDR3 comprises 12 residues. Per germline, CDR1 SGHNT and CDR2 YYREEE (reference sequence). The CDR3 spells CASSLSGNTIYF. The CDR3 DNA reads as TGTGCCAGCAGCTTATCGGGAAACACCATATATTTT.

This clone was counted a single time. The chain recombines TRBV5-1 with TRBJ2-5; 7 bases agree with TRBD1. The CDR3 is 14 residues long. V lost 3 bases to trimming and J lost 2 bases; unmatched junction nucleotides: 4. Looked up from germline, CDR1 is SGHRS and CDR2 is YFSETQ. The CDR3 nucleotides read TGCGCCAGCAGCTGGATGGGACAGCAAGAGACCCAGTACTTC. Its protein product is CASSWMGQQETQYF.

This clone was detected only once. This sequence joins TRBV28 and TRBJ2-3; D might be TRBD2 (7 bases). This CDR3 spans 15 amino acids. V shed 4 bases and J shed 0 bases, with 11 bases lying between them. Germline loops: CDR1 MDHEN, CDR2 SYDVKM. In nucleotides, the CDR3 is TGTGCCAGCAGTTCCGGGGGGCCTAGCACAGATACGCAGTATTTT. Protein sequence: CASSSGGPSTDTQYF. Full variable domain (rest looked up from reference TRBV28 and TRBJ2-3): DVKVTQSSRYLVKRTGEKVFLECVQDMDHENMFWYRQDPGLGLRLIYFSYDVKMKEKGDIPEGYSVSREKKERFSLILESASTNQTSMYLCASSSGGPSTDTQYFGPGTRLTVL.

Notes on this clone: Within the sample, other DNA sequences also encode this same CDR3. This chain joins TRBV27 and TRBJ1-1; D is ambiguous. The V gene's germline CDR1 is MNHEY and CDR2 SMNVEV (reference sequence). This CDR3 region has 14 residues. Trimming stripped 3 bases from V and 2 bases from J, with 10 bases between. The CDR3 DNA follows: TGTGCCAGCAGTTTCGCAGGAGCAAACACTGAAGCTTTCTTT. This gives the protein CASSFAGANTEAFF.

This rearrangement joins TRBV30 to TRBJ1-3; perhaps TRBD1 as D (5 bases). This CDR3 has 15 amino acids. Germline loops: CDR1 GTSNPN, CDR2 SVGIG (reference sequence). Deletions cut 7 bases from V and 3 bases from J, with 19 bases between. CDR3 region: CAFPASGRLGNTIYF. The DNA of the CDR3 is TGTGCCTTTCCGGCCTCAGGGAGGCTTGGAAACACCATATATTTT.

This chain joins TRBV30 and TRBJ1-2; D may be TRBD1 (6 bases). Trimming shortened V by 0 bases and J by 4 bases, and 9 bases separated the two germline ends. This CDR3 spans 13 amino acids. The germline V gene has CDR1 GTSNPN and CDR2 SVGIG (reference sequence). The CDR3 sequence is CAWSVGGFYGYTF. Here the CDR3 DNA reads TGTGCCTGGAGTGTAGGGGGATTCTATGGCTACACCTTC.

The chain recombines TRBV2 with TRBJ2-7; no clear D. Trimming shortened V by 8 bases and J by 3 bases, and 14 bases separated the two germline ends. From germline, CDR1 is SNHLY and CDR2 FYNNEI. This CDR3 spans 13 amino acids. The CDR3 loop reads CASFGPDDYEQYF. CDR3 DNA: TGTGCCAGCTTTGGACCGGATGACTACGAGCAGTACTTC.